This TCR beta chain was identified during a study of T-cell memory formation after mild COVID-19. Overall study: The study found TCR clusters largely donor specific. Findings and limits, study-wide: Some clones that responded turned up in pre-infection memory, which suggests that cross-reactive memory joined in.

Regarding this clonotype: The antigen is unknown.

MiXCR, run by TCRdb on the 5' RACE reads, gives a single entry per CDR3 protein. The table lists under 350,000 distinct CDR3 sequences, 15% to 20% of them singletons. The sequenced sample consisted of PBMCs or a T cell subset sorted from them (not recorded which). This clonotype was obtained from a man younger than 30 who had mild COVID-19 (a few samples of this study predate the infection). Cell type and time point are not known.

CDR3 amino acids: CASSQVDQSEETQYF. The CDR3 region has the DNA TGCGCCAGCAGCCAAGTGGACCAGTCGGAAGAGACCCAGTACTTC. J is TRBJ2-5 and V is TRBV4-1; D not resolved. The CDR3 sequence is 15 residues long. Germline V gene sequence: CDR1 MGHRA, CDR2 YSYEKL. Trimming pared 1 base from V and 3 bases from J, leaving 12 bases between.